The rows below give T cell receptor beta chains drawn from one sample of a study of patients and donors after allogeneic stem cell transplantation. Using its own MiXCR run on the RT-PCR reads, TCRdb lists one record per CDR3 protein. The table includes roughly 200,000 distinct CDR3 sequences, more than 35% detected once. Sample: blood, either unsorted or a sorted T cell fraction (not recorded which). The receptors here all came from a human donor who was either an allogeneic HSCT recipient or a stem cell or donor lymphocyte infusion donor (not recorded which). It is not recorded whose cells these are; they may come from a transplant donor. The CDR3 runs from the conserved cysteine through the conserved F or W. A D gene is named only where the DNA matches it firmly. Clone size is not always given. Where it is, it says once, few, many or a class for expanded clones.

V: TRBV28; D: TRBD1; size: few; J: TRBJ1-4; DNA: TGTGCCAGCAGTTCAGGGGGCGGAGGGATTAATGAAAAACTGTTTTTT; CDR3: CASSSGGGGINEKLFF
V: TRBV10-2; D: TRBD2; size: -; J: TRBJ2-3; DNA: TGCGCCAGCATGCGACTAGCGGGCACAGATACGCAGTATTTT; CDR3: CASMRLAGTDTQYF
V: TRBV9; D: -; size: -; J: TRBJ2-1; DNA: TGTGCCAGCAGCGGGATAGTGGGTGAGCAGTTCTTC; CDR3: CASSGIVGEQFF
V: TRBV5-1; D: TRBD2; size: -; J: TRBJ2-2; DNA: TGCGCCAGCAGCTTGAGAGCGGGAGGGAGCAACACCGGGGAGCTGTTTTTT; CDR3: CASSLRAGGSNTGELFF
V: TRBV7-9; D: -; size: -; J: TRBJ1-6; DNA: TGTGCCAGCAGCTTAGTCCAGGGGCCGAATTCACCCCTCCACTTT; CDR3: CASSLVQGPNSPLHF
V: TRBV12-3/TRBV12-4; D: -; size: few; J: TRBJ2-2; DNA: TGTGCCAGCAGCGCCCCAGGGGCCCCCGGGGAGCTGTTTTTT; CDR3: CASSAPGAPGELFF
V: TRBV7-8; D: -; size: -; J: TRBJ1-1; DNA: TGTGCCAGCAGCTTAACGGGACATACCAACACTGAAGCTTTCTTT; CDR3: CASSLTGHTNTEAFF
V: TRBV3-1; D: TRBD1; size: -; J: TRBJ1-2; DNA: TGTGCCAGCAGCCAAGATGGGACAGCTAACTATGGCTACACCTTC; CDR3: CASSQDGTANYGYTF
V: TRBV7-3; D: TRBD2; size: -; J: TRBJ2-1; DNA: TGTGCCAGCAGCTTAGCGGGAGCTAACAATGAGCAGTTCTTC; CDR3: CASSLAGANNEQFF
V: TRBV7-9; D: -; size: -; J: TRBJ1-6; DNA: TGTGCCAGCAGCTTAGCGATCGGGGGCTCCAATTCACCCCTCCACTTT; CDR3: CASSLAIGGSNSPLHF
V: TRBV6-5; D: TRBD2; size: -; J: TRBJ2-7; DNA: TGTGCCAGCAGCAAAGCGGGGGGGCACGAGCAGTACTTC; CDR3: CASSKAGGHEQYF
V: TRBV19; D: -; size: -; J: TRBJ1-5; DNA: TGTGCCAGTAGTTTAATAGGCAATCAGCCCCAGCATTTT; CDR3: CASSLIGNQPQHF
V: TRBV27; D: -; size: -; J: TRBJ1-6; DNA: TGTGCCAGCAGCTCCCATAATTCACCCCTCCACTTT; CDR3: CASSSHNSPLHF
V: TRBV6-1; D: -; size: few; J: TRBJ1-1; DNA: TGTGCCAGCAGCCCCCCTGCGGTGTTCGAAGCTTTCTTT; CDR3: CASSPPAVFEAFF
V: TRBV6-5; D: -; size: few; J: TRBJ2-7; DNA: TGTGCCAGCAGTTACGGGCTAGCGAAAAGCTACGAGCAGTACTTC; CDR3: CASSYGLAKSYEQYF
V: TRBV6-1; D: TRBD2; size: -; J: TRBJ2-1; DNA: TGTGCCAGCACCGCTTCCCCTAGCGGGAGGTTCTTC; CDR3: CASTASPSGRFF
V: TRBV10-3; D: -; size: few; J: TRBJ1-2; DNA: TGTGCCATCAGTGAGTCGCAGGATTATGGCTACACCTTC; CDR3: CAISESQDYGYTF
V: TRBV5-6; D: -; size: few; J: TRBJ1-4; DNA: TGTGCCAGCAGCTTGTACGGGGTAAGGGGAGAAAAACTGTTTTTT; CDR3: CASSLYGVRGEKLFF
V: TRBV12-3/TRBV12-4; D: -; size: -; J: TRBJ1-1; DNA: TGTGCCAGCACCTCCCTCAGGGAAAGTAGGAACACTGAAGCTTTCTTT; CDR3: CASTSLRESRNTEAFF
V: TRBV9; D: TRBD1; size: -; J: TRBJ2-1; DNA: TGTGCCAGCAGCGTGGGACAGAGCTCCTACAATGAGCAGTTCTTC; CDR3: CASSVGQSSYNEQFF
V: TRBV24-1; D: -; size: many; J: TRBJ1-5; DNA: TGTGCCACCAGTGATTCCCGGGTCAATCAGCCCCAGCATTTT; CDR3: CATSDSRVNQPQHF
V: TRBV7-8; D: -; size: -; J: TRBJ2-2; DNA: TGTGCCAGCAGCTTCCGCAGGGGTAACACCGGGGAGCTGTTTTTT; CDR3: CASSFRRGNTGELFF
V: TRBV5-6; D: -; size: -; J: TRBJ2-2; DNA: TGTGCCAGCAGCTTGTATTCTGCGGTTATGAACACCGGGGAGCTGTTTTTT; CDR3: CASSLYSAVMNTGELFF
V: TRBV7-9; D: -; size: few; J: TRBJ2-1; DNA: TGTGCCAGCAGCGGCGGGACTCACTTCCCAGGGCAGTTCTTC; CDR3: CASSGGTHFPGQFF